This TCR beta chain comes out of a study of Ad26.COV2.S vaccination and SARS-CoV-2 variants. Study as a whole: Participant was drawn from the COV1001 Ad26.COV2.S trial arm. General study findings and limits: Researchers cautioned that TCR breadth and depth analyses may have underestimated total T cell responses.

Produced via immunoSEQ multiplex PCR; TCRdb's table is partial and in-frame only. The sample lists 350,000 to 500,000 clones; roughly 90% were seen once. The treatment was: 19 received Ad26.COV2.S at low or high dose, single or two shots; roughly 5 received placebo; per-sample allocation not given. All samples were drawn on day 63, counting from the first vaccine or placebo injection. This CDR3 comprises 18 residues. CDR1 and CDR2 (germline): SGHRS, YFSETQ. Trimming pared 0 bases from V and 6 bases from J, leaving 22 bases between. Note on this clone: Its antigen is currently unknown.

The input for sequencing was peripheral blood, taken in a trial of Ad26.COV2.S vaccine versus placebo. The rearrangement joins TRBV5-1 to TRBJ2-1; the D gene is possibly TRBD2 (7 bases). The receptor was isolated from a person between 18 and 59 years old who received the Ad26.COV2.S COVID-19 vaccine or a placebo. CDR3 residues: CASSLVGSGRGRSNEQFF. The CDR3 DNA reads TGCGCCAGCAGCTTGGTTGGTAGCGGGCGGGGGCGGTCCAATGAGCAGTTCTTC. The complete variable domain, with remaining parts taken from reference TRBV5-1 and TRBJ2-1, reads KAGVTQTPRYLIKTRGQQVTLSCSPISGHRSVSWYQQTPGQGLQFLFEYFSETQRNKGNFPGRFSGRQFSNSRSEMNVSTLELGDSALYLCASSLVGSGRGRSNEQFFGPGTRLTVL.